Listed below are T cell receptor beta chains from one sample, sequenced in a study of cytomegalovirus exposure and HLA in healthy donors. Assay: immunoSEQ multiplex PCR; the TCRdb copy retains only in-frame clones and omits some. The sample lists under 300,000 clones; roughly 90% were seen once. Sequencing input: PBMCs. Receptor source: a man aged 40-50 years in good health and CMV-seropositive. Both conserved end residues are part of each CDR3. Each record gives: V gene, J gene, D gene, clone size, CDR3 protein, CDR3 DNA. A D gene is named only where the DNA matches it firmly. Clone size appears in some rows only: once, few, many, or a class for an expanded clone.

>TRBV6-5|TRBJ1-4|.|few
CASSYRGAVNEKLFF
TGTGCCAGCAGTTACCGGGGGGCTGTTAATGAAAAACTGTTTTTT
>TRBV6-5|TRBJ1-1|TRBD1|once
CASSRNHRGGTEAFF
TGTGCCAGCAGCCGTAATCACAGGGGAGGCACTGAAGCTTTCTTT
>TRBV6-1|TRBJ1-1|.|.
CASREGGGINTEAFF
TGTGCCAGCAGGGAAGGCGGGGGCATAAACACTGAAGCTTTCTTT
>TRBV5-1|TRBJ2-3|TRBD1|.
CASSRTGDTQYF
TGCGCCAGCAGCAGGACAGGGGATACGCAGTATTTT
>TRBV11-2|TRBJ1-2|TRBD1|.
CASSLDTGGSYGYTF
TGTGCCAGCAGCTTAGATACAGGGGGAAGCTATGGCTACACCTTC
>TRBV7-3|TRBJ1-1|.|.
CASSLAGRTEAFF
TGTGCCAGCAGCTTAGCAGGCAGGACTGAAGCTTTCTTT
>TRBV9|TRBJ2-3|TRBD1|.
CASSVARDRATDTQYF
TGTGCCAGCAGCGTAGCTAGGGACAGGGCCACAGATACGCAGTATTTT
>TRBV7-2|TRBJ2-7|TRBD2|once
CASSPGLFEQYF
TGTGCCAGCAGCCCGGGACTATTCGAGCAGTACTTC
>TRBV5-1|TRBJ1-2|TRBD1|.
CASSLYAGQGRHGYTF
TGCGCCAGCAGCTTGTATGCGGGACAGGGTCGTCATGGCTACACCTTC
>TRBV10-3|TRBJ1-5|.|few
CAISESELYSNQPQHF
TGTGCCATCAGTGAGTCGGAGCTCTATAGCAATCAGCCCCAGCATTTT
>TRBV28|TRBJ1-3|.|.
CASSFGSGRWAGNTIYF
TGTGCCAGCAGTTTTGGGTCAGGGAGGTGGGCTGGAAACACCATATATTTT
>TRBV29-1|TRBJ2-1|TRBD1|.
CSVTTGMKNEQFF
TGCAGCGTGACGACAGGGATGAAAAATGAGCAGTTCTTC
>TRBV28|TRBJ2-7|.|.
CASIGRASYEQYF
TGTGCCAGCATTGGCAGAGCGAGCTACGAGCAGTACTTC
>TRBV27|TRBJ2-1|.|.
CASSTRDTYNEQFF
TGTGCCAGCAGTACCCGGGACACCTACAATGAGCAGTTCTTC
>TRBV2|TRBJ2-3|.|.
CASSLGRSTDTQYF
TGTGCCAGCAGTCTGGGGCGGTCCACAGATACGCAGTATTTT
>TRBV7-3|TRBJ2-3|TRBD2|.
CASSLQAAGLASTDTQYF
TGTGCCAGCAGCTTACAGGCAGCGGGACTAGCGAGCACAGATACGCAGTATTTT
>TRBV6-6|TRBJ2-1|TRBD2|.
CASSYSTSGRANEQFF
TGTGCCAGCAGTTACTCGACTAGCGGGAGGGCCAATGAGCAGTTCTTC
>TRBV13|TRBJ2-2|TRBD2|.
CASSSRAGAFNTGELFF
TGTGCCAGCAGCTCAAGAGCGGGAGCCTTTAACACCGGGGAGCTGTTTTTT
>TRBV15|TRBJ2-2|.|once
CATSRSGDGGTGELFF
TGTGCCACCAGCAGAAGCGGCGACGGAGGGACCGGGGAGCTGTTTTTT
>TRBV2|TRBJ2-7|TRBD2|.
CASSVELAGSGSYEQYF
TGTGCCAGCAGTGTCGAACTAGCGGGATCGGGCTCCTACGAGCAGTACTTC
>TRBV7-2|TRBJ2-3|.|.
CASSPELAPTDTQYF
TGTGCCAGCAGCCCCGAACTAGCCCCCACAGATACGCAGTATTTT
>TRBV5-5|TRBJ2-7|.|.
CASSSRWGSSSYEQYF
TGTGCCAGCAGCTCACGATGGGGCAGTAGCTCCTACGAGCAGTACTTC
>TRBV4-3|TRBJ2-2|.|.
CASSQGQVNTGELFF
TGCGCCAGCAGCCAAGGCCAGGTGAACACCGGGGAGCTGTTTTTT
>TRBV7-2|TRBJ1-2|TRBD1|.
CASSPGQGAGYTF
TGTGCCAGCAGTCCCGGACAGGGTGCTGGCTACACCTTC
>TRBV5-1|TRBJ1-6|.|.
CASSLARDSPLHF
TGCGCCAGCAGCTTGGCCAGGGATTCACCCCTCCACTTT
>TRBV18|TRBJ2-5|.|.
CASSPDIPSETQYF
TGTGCCAGCTCACCGGACATTCCTTCAGAGACCCAGTACTTC
>TRBV18|TRBJ1-3|.|.
CASSPASSGNTIYF
TGTGCCAGCTCACCCGCGTCCTCTGGAAACACCATATATTTT
>TRBV6-5|TRBJ1-1|.|.
CASSYSQGPGNTEAFF
TGTGCCAGCAGTTATTCACAGGGTCCGGGGAACACTGAAGCTTTCTTT
>TRBV28|TRBJ1-1|TRBD1|.
CASSWAGGMNTEAFF
TGTGCCAGCAGTTGGGCAGGGGGCATGAACACTGAAGCTTTCTTT
>TRBV18|TRBJ1-1|TRBD1|once
CASSQQTGPNTEAFF
TGTGCCAGCTCACAACAGACAGGGCCCAACACTGAAGCTTTCTTT
>TRBV27|TRBJ2-1|.|.
CASSLSGLSYNEQFF
TGTGCCAGCAGTTTATCGGGACTTTCCTACAATGAGCAGTTCTTC
>TRBV27|TRBJ1-4|TRBD1|.
CASSPILRQGVEEKLFF
TGTGCCAGCAGTCCCATACTTAGACAGGGGGTCGAGGAAAAACTGTTTTTT
>TRBV15|TRBJ1-2|TRBD1|once
CATSRDPDREWYGYTF
TGTGCCACCAGCAGAGACCCGGACAGGGAGTGGTATGGCTACACCTTC
>TRBV5-4|TRBJ2-7|.|.
CASSLFLGAPGEQYF
TGTGCCAGCAGCTTGTTTCTGGGGGCACCTGGCGAGCAGTACTTC
>TRBV19|TRBJ2-7|TRBD2|once
CASSIGGGGYEQYF
TGTGCCAGTAGTATAGGTGGCGGGGGCTACGAGCAGTACTTC
>TRBV28|TRBJ2-5|.|.
CASRHRPGARSETQYF
TGTGCCAGCAGGCACAGACCTGGGGCTAGGAGTGAGACCCAGTACTTC
>TRBV5-1|TRBJ1-2|.|.
CASSLGPPGPNYGYTF
TGCGCCAGCAGCTTGGGGCCGCCAGGGCCGAACTATGGCTACACCTTC
>TRBV27|TRBJ1-2|TRBD1|.
CASRRDRKSGYTF
TGTGCCAGCAGACGGGACAGAAAGAGTGGCTACACCTTC
>TRBV18|TRBJ2-1|TRBD2|.
CASSLKTSGRGNNEQFF
TGTGCCAGCTCACTTAAGACTAGCGGGAGGGGGAACAATGAGCAGTTCTTC
>TRBV5-1|TRBJ2-1|.|.
CASSFMSMDEQFF
TGCGCCAGCAGCTTTATGAGTATGGATGAGCAGTTCTTC
>TRBV6-5|TRBJ1-1|TRBD1|few
CASSSTTGEAFF
TGTGCCAGCAGTTCGACGACAGGGGAAGCTTTCTTT